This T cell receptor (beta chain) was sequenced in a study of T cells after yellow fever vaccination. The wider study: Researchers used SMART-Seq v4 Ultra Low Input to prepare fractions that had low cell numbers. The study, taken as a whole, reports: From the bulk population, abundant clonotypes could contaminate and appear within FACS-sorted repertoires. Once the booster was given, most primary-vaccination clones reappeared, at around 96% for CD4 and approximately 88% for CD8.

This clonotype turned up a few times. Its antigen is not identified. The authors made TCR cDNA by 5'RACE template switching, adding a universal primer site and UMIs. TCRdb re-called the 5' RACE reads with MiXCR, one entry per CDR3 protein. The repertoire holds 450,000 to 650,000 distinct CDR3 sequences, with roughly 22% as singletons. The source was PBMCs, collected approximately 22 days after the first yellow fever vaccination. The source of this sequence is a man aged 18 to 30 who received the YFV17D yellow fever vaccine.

This chain's CDR3 is CASSSTQGANQPQHF. The CDR3 DNA reads as TGTGCCAGCAGCTCAACGCAGGGGGCGAATCAGCCCCAGCATTTT. This chain joins TRBV7-9 and TRBJ1-5, with TRBD1 identical over 8 bases. The CDR3 totals 15 residues. Unmatched junction bases numbered 6, after V lost 4 bases and J lost 4 bases. Germline V CDR1 and CDR2: SEHNR, FQNEAQ (reference sequence). The full variable domain, completed using reference TRBV7-9 and TRBJ1-5, is DTGVSQNPRHKITKRGQNVTFRCDPISEHNRLYWYRQTLGQGPEFLTYFQNEAQLEKSRLLSDRFSAERPKGSFSTLEIQRTEQGDSAMYLCASSSTQGANQPQHFGDGTRLSIL.